These T cell receptor beta chains were read from a single sample in a study of human T cells and chemical hapten exposure. TCRdb independently ran MiXCR on the 5' RACE reads; one entry per CDR3 protein. The table lists 65,000 to 90,000 distinct CDR3 sequences, approximately 15% of them singletons, with approximately 7% in the top ten. These receptors originate from a female donor in good health. Each CDR3 is given with its conserved first and last residue. The D gene is left open where the match is weak. Clone size is stated in some rows and not others, as once, few, many or a class when expanded.

length: 12; V: TRBV29-1; size: NA; D: NA; J: TRBJ2-5; DNA: TGCAGCGTAGGAGTGGGGGGAGAGACCCAGTACTTC; CDR3: CSVGVGGETQYF
length: 17; V: TRBV27; size: NA; D: NA; J: TRBJ2-3; DNA: TGTGCCAGCAGCCGGGTTTGGTCCGGGCAGCACACAGATACGCAGTATTTT; CDR3: CASSRVWSGQHTDTQYF
length: 17; V: TRBV4-1; size: NA; D: NA; J: TRBJ2-1; DNA: TGCGCCAGCAGCCCCCGAGGGAGTCAGGGCGCCTACAATGAGCAGTTCTTC; CDR3: CASSPRGSQGAYNEQFF
length: 16; V: TRBV20-1; size: few; D: TRBD1; J: TRBJ1-5; DNA: TGCAGTGCTCGAGCTCCGGGACAGACGGGCAATCAGCCCCAGCATTTT; CDR3: CSARAPGQTGNQPQHF
length: 14; V: TRBV11-2; size: few; D: NA; J: TRBJ1-2; DNA: TGTGCCAGCAGCTCCGGACCCCTAGAAGCTGGCTACACCTTC; CDR3: CASSSGPLEAGYTF
length: 14; V: TRBV11-2; size: NA; D: TRBD1; J: TRBJ2-3; DNA: TGTGCCAGCAGCTCGACAGGGGATTTTGATACGCAGTATTTT; CDR3: CASSSTGDFDTQYF
length: 13; V: TRBV7-8; size: NA; D: NA; J: TRBJ2-4; DNA: TGTGCCAGCAGCTTAGCCTTTGTCGGTACCCAGTACTTC; CDR3: CASSLAFVGTQYF
length: 12; V: TRBV29-1; size: NA; D: NA; J: TRBJ2-2; DNA: TGCAGTGGCGGATTCAACACCGGGGAGCTGTTTTTT; CDR3: CSGGFNTGELFF
length: 16; V: TRBV7-2; size: few; D: TRBD1; J: TRBJ1-5; DNA: TGTGCCAGCAGCCCACCCGGGACAGGGGGCCGCCAGCCCCAGCATTTT; CDR3: CASSPPGTGGRQPQHF
length: 15; V: TRBV6-6; size: many; D: NA; J: TRBJ1-1; DNA: TGTGCCAGCAGTTACTCTGAAAGGGGAGTCACTGAAGCTTTCTTT; CDR3: CASSYSERGVTEAFF
length: 14; V: TRBV20-1; size: few; D: NA; J: TRBJ2-1; DNA: TGCAGTGCTAGGGAACCGAATAGCCCCAATGAGCAGTTCTTC; CDR3: CSAREPNSPNEQFF
length: 14; V: TRBV27; size: few; D: NA; J: TRBJ1-6; DNA: TGTGCCAGCTCTTCTTTGGGGCGAGATTCACCCCTCCACTTT; CDR3: CASSSLGRDSPLHF
length: 14; V: TRBV20-1; size: NA; D: TRBD1; J: TRBJ2-1; DNA: TGCAGTGCTGGGGCAGGGACAGGGGTAAATGAGCAGTTCTTC; CDR3: CSAGAGTGVNEQFF
length: 12; V: TRBV11-2; size: few; D: NA; J: TRBJ1-5; DNA: TGTGCCAGCAGCTATGGGAATCAGCCCCAGCATTTT; CDR3: CASSYGNQPQHF
length: 14; V: TRBV5-1; size: NA; D: NA; J: TRBJ1-1; DNA: TGCGCCAGCAGCTTCGGGAATAATCCCCGTGAAGCTTTCTTT; CDR3: CASSFGNNPREAFF
length: 14; V: TRBV20-1; size: few; D: NA; J: TRBJ2-3; DNA: TGCAGTGCCGCCTGGGGGGTAGGGAAAGATACGCAGTATTTT; CDR3: CSAAWGVGKDTQYF